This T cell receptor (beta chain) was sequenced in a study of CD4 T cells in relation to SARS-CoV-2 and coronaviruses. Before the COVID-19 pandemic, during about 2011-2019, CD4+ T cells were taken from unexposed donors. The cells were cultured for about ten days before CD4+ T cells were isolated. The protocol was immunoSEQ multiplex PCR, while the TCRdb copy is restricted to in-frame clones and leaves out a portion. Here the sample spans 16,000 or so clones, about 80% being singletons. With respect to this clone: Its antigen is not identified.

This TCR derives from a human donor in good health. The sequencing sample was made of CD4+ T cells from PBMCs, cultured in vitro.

DNA for the CDR3: TGTGCCAGCGCCGAGTTTAGTGAGCAGTTCTTC. Amino acid sequence: CASAEFSEQFF. The chain carries TRBV9 and TRBJ2-1; D not resolved. The V end was cut by 7 bases, the J end by 9 bases, with 11 bases between. The CDR3 consists of 11 residues. CDR1 and CDR2 (germline): SGDLS, YYNGEE.